This T cell receptor beta chain is drawn from a study of blood T cell repertoires in COVID-19. Study-wide context: Samples of COVID-19 (acute and convalescent) were obtained from the United States, Italy and Spain. PBMCs, B-cell-depleted T cells, or T cells provided the cDNA or gDNA that made up the material.

In the original analysis: Nucleated cell number was recorded as an estimate derived from reference gene primer amplification. Clones were sequenced by immunoSEQ multiplex PCR, and TCRdb holds only the in-frame ones, with some missing. V and J calls plus clone size are reproduced from that table; the DNA served to infer D and trimming. The repertoire has more than 150,000 clones, over 80% of them found once; the top ten carry about 5.5%. The V gene's germline CDR1 is SGHDN and CDR2 FVKESK. The V end lost 3 bases, the J end lost 4 bases, and 26 bases lay between the germline ends. The CDR3 contains 19 residues.

The chain combines TRBV14 with TRBJ2-3; TRBD2 is a possible D gene (5 bases). The source is a woman aged 25 to 39 with acute or convalescent COVID-19. Sequenced input: peripheral blood. Written as DNA, the CDR3 is TGTGCCAGCAGCCACCCACTCTCGGGGAAGATAGGGAAGGCAGATACGCAGTATTTT. Protein: CASSHPLSGKIGKADTQYF. Together with reference TRBV14 and TRBJ2-3, the CDR3 gives the full variable domain: EAGVTQFPSHSVIEKGQTVTLRCDPISGHDNLYWYRRVMGKEIKFLLHFVKESKQDESGMPNNRFLAERTGGTYSTLKVQPAELEDSGVYFCASSHPLSGKIGKADTQYFGPGTRLTVL.